The 6 T cell receptor beta chains below come from one sample, sequenced in a study of breast tumors, draining lymph nodes, adjacent tissues. From the multiplex PCR reads, TCRdb called clonotypes with MiXCR, one entry per CDR3 protein. The profile shows 150,000 to 250,000 distinct CDR3 sequences, 25% to 40% of them singletons. Axillary draining lymph nodes of breast cancer patients supplied the node samples. The sample taken for sequencing was axillary lymph node tissue. The receptors come from a female donor with breast cancer. Some clones in this sample may be carry-over from other donors' samples.

This clonotype was counted ten times or more. The chain links TRBV9 to TRBJ2-7; 10 bases map to TRBD2. V gave up 0 bases and J gave up 0 bases; unmatched junction bases: 6. The CDR3 spans 17 residues. CDR1 SGDLS and CDR2 YYNGEE come from the germline V gene. The CDR3 DNA reads as TGTGCCAGCAGCGTAGAGTCCGGGACTAGCGCCTCCTACGAGCAGTACTTC. As protein: CASSVESGTSASYEQYF.

At least ten counts were recorded for this clonotype. The genes are TRBV18 and TRBJ1-2; perhaps TRBD1 as D (6 bases). The CDR3 runs to 13 residues. V shed 3 bases and J shed 3 bases, with 8 bases lying between them. The germline CDR1 and CDR2 sequences are KGHSH and LQKENI. In DNA, the CDR3 is TGTGCCAGCTCACCCGAGGGGGACTATGGCTACACCTTC. This translates into CASSPEGDYGYTF.

This clonotype was seen ten or more times. V is TRBV7-2 and J is TRBJ1-4; D uncertain. Looked up from germline, CDR1 is SGHTA and CDR2 is FQGNSA. The ends were cut back, 5 bases at V and 1 base at J, with 5 bases in the middle. The CDR3 runs 13 residues. The CDR3 nucleotides are TGTGCCAGCAGCCCCGGAACTAATGAAAAACTGTTTTTT. Amino acids: CASSPGTNEKLFF.

This clonotype was recorded many times. The genes are TRBV7-8 and TRBJ1-2, with D perhaps TRBD1 (5 bases). CDR3 size: 15 residues. The germline gives CDR1 SGHVS, CDR2 FQNEAQ. Trimming took 0 bases from V and 2 from J, leaving 10 bases between them. CDR3 nucleotide sequence: TGTGCCAGCAGCTTAGCGTTCAGGGAGAACTATGGCTACACCTTC. Amino acids: CASSLAFRENYGYTF.

The count of this clonotype is one. A much larger clonotype is one base distant, so this may be a read error. V and J are TRBV19 and TRBJ2-3, with 7 positions matching TRBD1. Germline lookup yields CDR1 LNHDA and CDR2 SQIVND (reference sequence). The CDR3 has 15 residues. The J segment lost 1 base and the V segment lost 9 bases, leaving 10 bases of the junction unmatched. The CDR3 bases are TGTGCCAGCGCCACCGACAGGGTGGGCACAGATACGCAGTATTTT. It encodes CASATDRVGTDTQYF.

This clonotype was seen many times. This chain links TRBV12-3 or TRBV12-4 with TRBJ1-2; no firm D call. This CDR3 has 14 amino acids. V was pared by 6 bases and J by 6 bases, with 17 bases between. CDR3 region: CASRFGRSADGYTF. The CDR3 region has the DNA TGTGCCAGCAGGTTTGGTCGATCGGCCGATGGCTACACCTTC.